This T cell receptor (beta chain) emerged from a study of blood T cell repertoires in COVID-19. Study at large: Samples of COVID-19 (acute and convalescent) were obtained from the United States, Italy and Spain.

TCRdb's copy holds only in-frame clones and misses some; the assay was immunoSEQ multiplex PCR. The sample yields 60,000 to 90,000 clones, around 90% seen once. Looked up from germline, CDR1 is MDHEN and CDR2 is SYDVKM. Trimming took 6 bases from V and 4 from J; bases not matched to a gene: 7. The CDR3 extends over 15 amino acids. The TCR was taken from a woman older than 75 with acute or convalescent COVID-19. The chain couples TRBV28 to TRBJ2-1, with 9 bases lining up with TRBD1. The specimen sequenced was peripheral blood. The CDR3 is CASSHGTGNYNEQFF. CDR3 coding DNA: TGTGCCAGCAGCCATGGGACAGGGAATTACAATGAGCAGTTCTTC.